This T cell receptor (beta chain) was captured by sequencing in a study of shared clonotypes between healthy human individuals (dated by TCRdb to between 2020 and 2021). General notes on the study: A couple of women and a few men aged 18 to 49 years were included in the cohort. For each donor, CD4 naive and CD4 memory were each given three plates, CD8 naive was given two plates, and CD8 memory was given one plate. To estimate repertoire size and how much clonotype sharing occurs between individuals, the study deeply sequenced the blood TCR repertoires of a handful of healthy adults. To increase sequencing depth and limit assay-specific biases, TCR repertoire library preparation and sequencing were carried out by different laboratories using diverse techniques. Per donor, leukapheresis produced somewhere between about 0.9 and 9.5 billion PBMCs.

Comments on this clone: Which antigen it targets is not known. No much larger clone is present one base from it, and per-base qualities are unavailable.

At the junction V is shortened by 8 bases and J by 0 bases, with 8 bases in between. Its CDR3 holds 13 amino acids, cysteine through phenylalanine. Only the CDR3 DNA stays, 39 bases, in frame from base 1. The germline V gene (reference sequence) sets CDR1 to MNHEY and CDR2 to SMNVEV. On the study overall, not on this receptor specifically: The small number of donors limited the genetic and exposure-history diversity represented. Based on pairwise subsampling, the degree of clonotype sharing among donors was expected to be affected by sequencing depth. Incomplete sequencing was indicated by rarefaction of sorted-subset datasets, despite the large sequencing depth. Naive subsets generally had larger estimated clonotype richness than memory subsets did. When several donors were compared, the shared fraction of clonotypes was about 5.4% for naive CD4, 3% to 4% for naive CD8, 2% to 2.5% for memory CD4, and less than 0.45% for memory CD8. Compared with non-shared clonotypes, clonotypes shared by all four sorted-subset donors had higher generation probabilities. Sampling was limited to blood, and TCR repertoires in tissue likely differ from TCR repertoires in blood.

TCR CDR3 regions were amplified from genomic DNA by multiplex PCR using the deep immunoSEQ assay. For each cell subset, the extracted genomic DNA was distributed evenly across all wells of several immunoSEQ 96-well plates, and each plate served as one replicate. For sorted subsets, approximately 0.2 ug of genomic DNA, equivalent to some 30,000 T cell genomes, went into each replicate PCR. The purified libraries were quantified using a Qubit 3.0 fluorometer, sized with a Bioanalyzer 2100, and then quantified again using the KAPA Library Quantification kit. A separate single-read 150-cycle Illumina NextSeq 550 flow cell was used to sequence each immunoSEQ 96-well plate. As for the authors' bioinformatics: Because the immunoSEQ output included only junctional sequences and no quality scores, the filtering could not be the same as the filtering used for full-length reads. To assign V/J genes and CDR3, sequences were annotated using PyIR, a Python wrapper for IgBLAST v1.9, with IMGT germline references. Any read was removed if the V/J assignment was weak (E-value above 1e-6), the CDR3 was missing, or the read contained stop codons, out-of-frame junctions, or ambiguous translated residues. V3J clonotypes were defined as sequences sharing an identical inferred V gene, J gene, and CDR3 amino acid sequence. Percentage overlap between repertoires was computed as shared unique clonotypes divided by the size of the smaller repertoire. Repertoire richness was assessed with RTK rarefaction, the Chao1 estimator, and Recon v2.1 estimates of unobserved clonotypes. OLGA was used to compute generation probabilities for all TCRbeta clonotypes that the gDNA method yielded from a few donors. TCRdb re-hosts the immuneACCESS table, in-frame sequences only. Its copies lack some clones; in the studies checked, an unresolved V gene accounts for under half of them, and the cause for the rest is not known. That table furnishes V, J and clone size, whereas the DNA furnished D and trimming. This sample holds roughly 590,000 clones; around 95% were observed only once. The ten largest account for roughly 0.1% of the sample.

CD8 naive samples were CD45RO-negative cells positively selected for CCR7, giving a CD45RA+CCR7+ population that excluded TemRA cells. The donors were healthy, HIV-negative adults with no recently reported acute infections or vaccinations. Every donor was a Caucasian adult residing in Nashville, Tennessee, USA. After blood collection by leukapheresis, PBMCs were isolated using Ficoll-Histopaque density gradient centrifugation and then cryopreserved in the vapor phase of liquid nitrogen. Analytical flow cytometry was used to check the purity and quantity of each magnetically sorted T cell population. Genomic DNA was isolated from each sorted fraction and quantified by UV absorbance on a Nanodrop 2000c.

This TCR was sampled from a young woman in good health. This receptor chain uses TRBV27 and TRBJ2-1; the D gene is perhaps TRBD2, from 6 matching bases. Sequenced sample: naive CD8+ T cells sorted from blood. In the paper's terms, the cell subset or site label means: CD45RA+CCR7+. The DNA sequence is given as TGTGCCAGCCAGACTAGCTCCTACAATGAGCAGTTCTTC. This is translated as CASQTSSYNEQFF.